This TCR beta chain was sequenced in a study of human T cells and chemical hapten exposure. Described time point: patch test 1, 2 weeks after DPC sensitization. Treatment: therapeutic diphenylcyclopropenone sensitization with weekly scalp DPC. Germline assignment: CDR1 SNHLY and CDR2 FYNNEI. J lost 3 bases, V lost 6 bases, and 4 bases had no gene match. This CDR3 is 13 amino acids long. TCRdb reprocessed the RACE reads with MiXCR, giving one entry per CDR3 protein. In the table there are about 120,000 distinct CDR3 sequences, around 13% of which are singletons. General study points: TCRs exceeding a frequency of 1 in 1000 stayed unchanged under DPC sensitization.

This clonotype has only a few counts. What it binds is not known. This TCR was recovered from a man between 18 and 35 years old with alopecia areata. Some clones in this sample may be carry-over from other donors' samples. The specimen was whole blood, collected in connection with sensitization to the hapten diphenylcyclopropenone (DPC). The chain has TRBV2 and TRBJ1-2; 7 positions match TRBD1. CDR3 residues: CASRRDRDYGYTF. CDR3 nucleotides: TGTGCCAGCAGGCGAGACAGGGACTATGGCTACACCTTC.